One sample yielded the 3 T cell receptor beta chains listed below, sequenced in a study of T cells in Graves' hyperthyroidism and ophthalmopathy. Amplification targeted TCR beta CDR3 regions from RNA transcripts. In the first-round RT-PCR of the TCR CDR3, the HTBI primer set was used. TCRdb re-called the multiplex PCR reads through MiXCR, storing one row per CDR3 protein. This table has hundreds of thousands of distinct CDR3 sequences, around a quarter appearing once. The material sequenced was blood. Source of these receptors: a young woman with Graves' ophthalmopathy.

At least ten counts were recorded for this clonotype. The rearrangement joins TRBV20-1 to TRBJ2-7, with 8 positions matching TRBD2. J gave up 5 bases and V 5 bases, and 14 bases lay outside the gene matches. CDR1 is DFQATT, CDR2 SNEGSKA, per germline (reference sequence). CDR3 length: 15 amino acids. The CDR3 sequence: CSAEFSAGGLNEQYF. The CDR3 DNA is TGCAGTGCTGAGTTTTCGGCGGGGGGTTTGAACGAGCAGTACTTC.

About this clonotype itself: One base away lies a much larger clone, so this may be a sequencing read error. The conserved closing phenylalanine or tryptophan is absent in this CDR3, likely reflecting a read error. This sequence joins TRBV27 and TRBJ2-1, with 10 bases identical to TRBD1. Germline V gene data show CDR1 as MNHEY and CDR2 as SMNVEV (reference sequence). The CDR3 extends over 16 amino acids. V lost 5 bases and J lost 3; bases outside the gene matches: 7. CDR3 amino acids: CASSPRDRGDYNEQFY. The CDR3 region has the DNA TGTGCCAGCAGTCCACGGGACAGGGGTGACTACAATGAGCAGTTCTAC.

This clonotype was picked up one time. This CDR3 is missing its conserved last phenylalanine or tryptophan, likely due to a read error. The DNA is omitted, as the CDR3 cannot be located on it reliably, and the CDR3 follows TCRdb's listing. The V call is TRBV11-2, the J call TRBJ1-1; the table's D call TRBD1 went unverified against the DNA. Inclusive of both ends, the CDR3 amounts to 14 amino acids. Per the germline V gene, CDR1 is SGHAT and CDR2 is FQNNGV. CDR3: CASSLVGGNTEACV.